Presented here are 21 T cell receptor beta chains from one specimen sequenced in a study of T cells after yellow fever vaccination. From the 5' RACE reads, TCRdb called clonotypes with MiXCR, one entry per CDR3 protein. Here the sample spans under 80,000 distinct CDR3 sequences, roughly 7.3% being singletons. Source: CD8+ T cells sorted from PBMCs, taken 15 days after the yellow fever booster vaccination. The receptors stem from a man younger than 40 who received the YFV17D yellow fever vaccine.

This clonotype was seen ten or more times. CDR3 sequence reads: CASSPGQETQYF. The CDR3 nucleotides are TGTGCCAGCTCACCAGGCCAAGAGACCCAGTACTTC. V gene TRBV18 combines with J gene TRBJ2-5; D not resolved. Trimming stripped 2 bases from V and 1 base from J, with 2 bases between. The CDR3 totals 12 residues. Germline assignment: CDR1 KGHSH and CDR2 LQKENI.

This clonotype was counted at least ten times. The chain uses TRBV28 and TRBJ2-2; TRBD1 matches at 9 bases. Germline V gene sequence: CDR1 MDHEN, CDR2 SYDVKM. The J segment lost 1 base and the V segment lost 8 bases, leaving 5 bases of the junction unmatched. This CDR3 comprises 15 residues. CDR3 sequence: CASRPGQGNTGELFF. The CDR3 bases are TGTGCCAGCCGACCGGGACAGGGGAACACCGGGGAGCTGTTTTTT.

This sequence joins TRBV11-2 and TRBJ2-1, with a possible D match to TRBD1 (6 bases). The CDR3 extends over 14 amino acids. Germline loops: CDR1 SGHAT, CDR2 FQNNGV. Deletions cut 5 bases from V and 5 bases from J, with 13 bases between. CDR3 nucleotides: TGTGCCAGCAGCCCAAGGAGGACAGACAATGAGCAGTTCTTC. Translation gives CASSPRRTDNEQFF. The variable domain in full, with the rest retrieved from reference TRBV11-2 and TRBJ2-1, is EAGVAQSPRYKIIEKRQSVAFWCNPISGHATLYWYQQILGQGPKLLIQFQNNGVVDDSQLPKDRFSAERLKGVDSTLKIQPAKLEDSAVYLCASSPRRTDNEQFFGPGTRLTVL.

This clonotype was detected many times. The chain links TRBV7-2 to TRBJ1-1; tentatively, D is TRBD1 (5 bases). Trimming pared 3 bases from V and 5 bases from J, leaving 10 bases between. CDR3 size: 13 residues. Germline V gene lookup returns CDR1 SGHTA and CDR2 FQGNSA. The CDR3 region is CASSLGDRTEAFF. CDR3 nucleotide sequence: TGTGCCAGCAGCTTGGGGGATAGGACTGAAGCTTTCTTT.

This clonotype appeared many times. The rearrangement links TRBV14 to TRBJ2-3; D call uncertain. Per the germline V gene, CDR1 is SGHDN and CDR2 is FVKESK. This CDR3 spans 13 amino acids. The germline V and J ends were trimmed by 1 base and 6 bases, with 8 bases remaining between them. CDR3 in DNA: TGTGCCAGCAGCCAAGCTACCGGGGATACGCAGTATTTT. As protein: CASSQATGDTQYF.

This clonotype has ten or more counts. The J gene is TRBJ2-3, the V gene TRBV10-3, with D maybe TRBD2 (7 bases). Looked up from germline, CDR1 is ENHRY and CDR2 is SYGVKD. Trimming pared 3 bases from V and 4 bases from J, leaving 11 bases between. The CDR3 contains 14 residues. The CDR3 region is CAISEGGGADTQYF. In DNA form, the CDR3 reads TGTGCCATCAGTGAAGGGGGGGGGGCAGATACGCAGTATTTT.

J is TRBJ2-1 and V is TRBV29-1; D may be TRBD2 (6 bases). The germline V gene encodes CDR1 SQVTM and CDR2 ANQGSEA. This CDR3 contains 14 residues. Trimming removed 4 bases at V and 4 bases at J, with 14 bases between. In DNA form, the CDR3 reads TGCAGCGTTGTGGCCACCGGGAGTTACAATGAGCAGTTCTTC. Translating it yields CSVVATGSYNEQFF.

This clonotype was found many times. The J gene is TRBJ2-1, the V gene TRBV2, with TRBD2 matching 10 bases. The germline V gene has CDR1 SNHLY and CDR2 FYNNEI. V trimming: 5 bases; J trimming: 0 bases; junction bases outside the gene matches: 10. The CDR3 sequence is 18 residues long. In DNA, the CDR3 is TGTGCCAGCAGTTGGACTAGCGGCAGTACACCCTCCTACAATGAGCAGTTCTTC. As protein: CASSWTSGSTPSYNEQFF.

The chain joins TRBV10-3 to TRBJ2-7, with D hard to call. V lost 6 bases, J lost 2 bases, and 17 bases lay in between. The CDR3 extends over 15 amino acids. In germline, CDR1 is ENHRY, CDR2 SYGVKD. CDR3 coding DNA: TGTGCCATCAGGACCTTCGAAGCAGCAGCCTACGAGCAGTACTTC. Protein sequence: CAIRTFEAAAYEQYF.

V gene TRBV30 combines with J gene TRBJ1-2; D is unresolved. This CDR3 is 13 amino acids long. Looked up from germline, CDR1 is GTSNPN and CDR2 is SVGIG (reference sequence). Trimming removed 1 base at V and 3 bases at J, with 9 bases between. CDR3 coding DNA: TGTGCCTGGAGTGAGGCACCCTACTATGGCTACACCTTC. Its protein is CAWSEAPYYGYTF.

This clonotype was detected a few times. This rearrangement joins TRBV7-9 to TRBJ2-3, with D perhaps TRBD2 (5 bases). Germline CDR1 and CDR2: SEHNR and FQNEAQ (reference sequence). There are 13 residues in the CDR3. The ends were cut back, 4 bases at V and 0 bases at J, with 5 bases in the middle. CDR3 loop: CASSWTSTDTQYF. CDR3 sequence (DNA): TGTGCCAGCAGCTGGACTAGCACAGATACGCAGTATTTT.

This clonotype has a count of ten or more. V gene TRBV3-1 combines with J gene TRBJ2-7; no reliable D call. With 2 bases removed from V and 3 bases from J, the gap between germline ends came to 14 bases. There are 15 residues in the CDR3. Germline assignment: CDR1 LGHDT and CDR2 YNNKEL (reference sequence). The CDR3 sequence: CASSQSGGDLYEQYF. The CDR3 DNA reads as TGTGCCAGCAGCCAATCGGGTGGTGATCTCTACGAGCAGTACTTC.

The sample holds many counts of this clonotype. The gene calls are TRBV28 and TRBJ2-1, with 8 positions matching TRBD1. Germline V gives CDR1 MDHEN, CDR2 SYDVKM. The CDR3 totals 16 residues. Trimming took 8 bases from V and 5 from J; bases not matched to a gene: 14. The CDR3: CASWRARQGMDNEQFF. The CDR3 coding sequence is TGTGCCAGCTGGAGGGCCCGACAGGGGATGGACAATGAGCAGTTCTTC.

This clonotype was seen a handful of times. This chain joins TRBV19 and TRBJ2-7; TRBD1 is a possible D gene (6 bases). Germline CDR1 reads LNHDA; CDR2 reads SQIVND (reference sequence). The CDR3 extends over 13 amino acids. V was pared by 6 bases and J by 1 base, with 10 bases between. CDR3 coding DNA: TGTGCCAGTAGGCCGGGACAATCCTACGAGCAGTACTTC. Translating gives CASRPGQSYEQYF.

This clonotype has ten or more counts. This sequence joins TRBV28 and TRBJ1-4; D uncertain. This CDR3 has 13 residues. CDR1 and CDR2 from the germline V gene are MDHEN and SYDVKM. V was pared by 4 bases and J by 8 bases, with 11 bases between. CDR3 loop: CASSSQLNEKLFF. DNA of the CDR3: TGTGCCAGCAGTTCCCAGCTTAACGAAAAACTGTTTTTT.

This clonotype has a count of ten or more. The chain employs TRBV20-1 and TRBJ2-7; 11 bases fit TRBD1. The V segment lost 6 bases and the J segment 1 base; nucleotides outside the gene matches: 5. Germline values: CDR1 DFQATT, CDR2 SNEGSKA (reference sequence). The CDR3 runs to 14 residues. The CDR3 region is CSATGTGGSYEQYF. CDR3 DNA sequence: TGCAGTGCAACCGGGACAGGGGGATCCTACGAGCAGTACTTC.

This clonotype was counted many times. This chain uses TRBV3-1 with TRBJ2-1; D assignment may be TRBD1 or TRBD2 (5 bases each). V gave up 6 bases and J gave up 10 bases, with 25 bases separating them. The CDR3 spans 16 residues. Germline values: CDR1 LGHDT, CDR2 YNNKEL (reference sequence). The CDR3 nucleotides read TGTGCCAGCAGTTCCGGTACCGGGGACCAAAATGGGGAGCAGTTCTTC. Its protein is CASSSGTGDQNGEQFF.

By proportion, this clonotype is medium-sized. V is TRBV15 and J is TRBJ2-2; TRBD1 is a possible D gene (5 bases). The CDR3 spans 16 residues. Germline CDR1 and CDR2: LNHNV and YYDKDF (reference sequence). Deletions cut 0 bases from V and 4 bases from J, with 12 bases between. The CDR3 DNA sequence: TGTGCCACCAGCAGAGAGTGGGGCGCGAGCACCGGGGAGCTGTTTTTT. Its protein product is CATSREWGASTGELFF.

This clonotype has a count of ten or more. The chain joins TRBV7-2 to TRBJ2-3, with 9 bases lining up with TRBD1. Losses at the gene ends were 6 bases for V and 4 bases for J; bases not matched to a gene: 5. Germline assignment: CDR1 SGHTA and CDR2 FQGNSA. The CDR3 has 14 amino acids. In DNA, the CDR3 is TGTGCCAGCAGTCCCGACAGGGGGGCAGATACGCAGTATTTT. Protein product: CASSPDRGADTQYF.

This clonotype was picked up many times. This chain links TRBV14 with TRBJ1-1; D call uncertain. Trimming took off 1 base at V and 0 bases at J, with 9 bases between the two ends. There are 15 residues in the CDR3. Germline V lookup: CDR1 SGHDN, CDR2 FVKESK. The DNA for the CDR3 is TGTGCCAGCAGCCAAGCTAGACATTTGAACACTGAAGCTTTCTTT. Its protein product is CASSQARHLNTEAFF.

This clonotype has more than one count but fewer than ten. This chain joins TRBV4-3 and TRBJ2-7, with TRBD1 matching 7 bases. The junction had 3 bases not matched to a gene; V was cut back by 1 base and J by 6 bases. Germline lookup yields CDR1 LGHNA and CDR2 YSLEER. The CDR3 covers 13 residues. For the CDR3, the DNA is TGCGCCAGCAGCCAAGGACAGGGTCGCGAGCAGTACTTC. Translation gives CASSQGQGREQYF.